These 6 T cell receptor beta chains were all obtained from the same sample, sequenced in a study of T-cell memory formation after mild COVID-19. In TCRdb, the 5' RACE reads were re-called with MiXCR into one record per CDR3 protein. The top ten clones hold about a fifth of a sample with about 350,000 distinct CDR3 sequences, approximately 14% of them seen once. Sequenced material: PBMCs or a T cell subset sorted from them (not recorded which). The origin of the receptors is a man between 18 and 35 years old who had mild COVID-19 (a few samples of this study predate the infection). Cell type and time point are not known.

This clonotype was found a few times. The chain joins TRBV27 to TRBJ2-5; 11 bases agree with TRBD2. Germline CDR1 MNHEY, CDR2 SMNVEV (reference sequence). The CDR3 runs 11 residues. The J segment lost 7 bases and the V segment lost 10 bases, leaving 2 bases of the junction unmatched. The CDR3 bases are TGTGCCACCACTAGCGGGGGGACCCAGTACTTC. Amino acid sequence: CATTSGGTQYF.

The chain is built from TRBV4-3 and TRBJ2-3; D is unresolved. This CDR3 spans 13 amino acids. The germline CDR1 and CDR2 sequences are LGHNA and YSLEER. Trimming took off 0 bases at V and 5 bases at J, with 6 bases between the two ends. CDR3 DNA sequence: TGCGCCAGCAGCCAAGAGACGGTAGATACGCAGTATTTT. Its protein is CASSQETVDTQYF.

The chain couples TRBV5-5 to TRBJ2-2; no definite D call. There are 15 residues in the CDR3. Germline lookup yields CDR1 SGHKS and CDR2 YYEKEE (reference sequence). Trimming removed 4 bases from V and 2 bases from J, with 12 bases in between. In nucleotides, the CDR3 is TGTGCCAGCAGCCTGCGATGGGGAAACACCGGGGAGCTGTTTTTT. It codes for CASSLRWGNTGELFF.

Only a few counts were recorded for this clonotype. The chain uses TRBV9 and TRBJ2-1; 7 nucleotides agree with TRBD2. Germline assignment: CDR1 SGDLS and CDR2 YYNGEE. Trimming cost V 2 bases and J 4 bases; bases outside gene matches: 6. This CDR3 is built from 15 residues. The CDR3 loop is CASSVYGEGYNEQFF. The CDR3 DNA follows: TGTGCCAGCAGCGTTTATGGGGAGGGGTACAATGAGCAGTTCTTC.

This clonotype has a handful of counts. CDR3 protein: CASVRWLNTEAFF. For the CDR3, the DNA is TGTGCCAGCGTCCGCTGGCTGAACACTGAAGCTTTCTTT. The V call is TRBV28, the J call TRBJ1-1, with D hard to call. The CDR3 is 13 amino acids. Germline lookup yields CDR1 MDHEN and CDR2 SYDVKM. V gave up 8 bases and J gave up 0 bases, with 10 bases separating them. The full variable domain, completed using reference TRBV28 and TRBJ1-1, is DVKVTQSSRYLVKRTGEKVFLECVQDMDHENMFWYRQDPGLGLRLIYFSYDVKMKEKGDIPEGYSVSREKKERFSLILESASTNQTSMYLCASVRWLNTEAFFGQGTRLTVV.

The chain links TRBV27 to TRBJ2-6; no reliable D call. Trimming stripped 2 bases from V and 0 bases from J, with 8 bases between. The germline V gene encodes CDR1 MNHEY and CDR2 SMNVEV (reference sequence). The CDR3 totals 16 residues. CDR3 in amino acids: CASSLLLTSGANVLTF. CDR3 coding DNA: TGTGCCAGCAGTTTACTTCTGACCTCTGGGGCCAACGTCCTGACTTTC. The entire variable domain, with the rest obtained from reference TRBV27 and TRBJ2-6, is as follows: EAQVTQNPRYLITVTGKKLTVTCSQNMNHEYMSWYRQDPGLGLRQIYYSMNVEVTDKGDVPEGYKVSRKEKRNFPLILESPSPNQTSLYFCASSLLLTSGANVLTFGAGSRLTVL.